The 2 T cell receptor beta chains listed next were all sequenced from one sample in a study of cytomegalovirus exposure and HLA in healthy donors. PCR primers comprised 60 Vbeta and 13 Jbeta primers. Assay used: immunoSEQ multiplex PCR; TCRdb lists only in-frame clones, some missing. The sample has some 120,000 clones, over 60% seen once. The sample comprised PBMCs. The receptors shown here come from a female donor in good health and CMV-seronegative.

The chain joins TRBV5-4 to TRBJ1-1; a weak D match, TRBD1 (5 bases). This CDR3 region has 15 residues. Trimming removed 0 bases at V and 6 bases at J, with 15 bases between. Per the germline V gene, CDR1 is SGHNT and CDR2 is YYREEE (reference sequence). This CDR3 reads CASSLDRRALAEAFF. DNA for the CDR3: TGTGCCAGCAGCTTGGATCGCAGGGCCCTCGCTGAAGCTTTCTTT.

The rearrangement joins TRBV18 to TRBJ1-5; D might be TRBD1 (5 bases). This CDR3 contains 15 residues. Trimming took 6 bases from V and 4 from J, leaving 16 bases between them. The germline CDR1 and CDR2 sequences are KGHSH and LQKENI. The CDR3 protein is CASSESDSRNQPQHF. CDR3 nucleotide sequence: TGTGCCAGCTCCGAAAGTGACAGCCGTAATCAGCCCCAGCATTTT.